The 24 T cell receptor beta chains below come from one sample, sequenced in a study of blood T cell repertoires in COVID-19. Profiling relied on immunoSEQ multiplex PCR, and the TCRdb table lists in-frame clones only, not all of them. The sample shows fewer than 350,000 clones, 70% to 90% of them seen only once. The sequencing input was peripheral blood. The receptor set was obtained from a woman aged 45-59 years with active or convalescent COVID-19.

This sequence joins TRBV4-2 and TRBJ2-1, with 7 bases identical to TRBD2. This CDR3 is built from 16 residues. Germline CDR1 and CDR2: LGHNA and YNFKEQ. The J segment lost 7 bases and the V segment lost 1 base, leaving 10 bases of the junction unmatched. This CDR3 is CASSQVGGRAVNEQFF. Written as DNA, the CDR3 is TGTGCCAGCAGCCAAGTAGGAGGGAGGGCCGTAAATGAGCAGTTCTTC.

The genes are TRBV6-5 and TRBJ1-4; D gene ambiguous. Germline-derived CDR1 and CDR2 are MNHEY and SVGAGI. The V and J ends lost 4 bases and 4 bases respectively, with 7 bases between them. The CDR3 totals 13 residues. CDR3 in amino acids: CASSFAYNEKLFF. CDR3 nucleotide sequence: TGTGCCAGCAGTTTCGCCTATAATGAAAAACTGTTTTTT.

V gene TRBV18 combines with J gene TRBJ2-3; 7 nucleotides line up with TRBD1. There are 16 residues in the CDR3. The V gene's germline CDR1 is KGHSH and CDR2 LQKENI. Unmatched junction bases numbered 6, after V lost 1 base and J lost 2 bases. The CDR3 coding sequence is TGTGCCAGCTCACCACAGGGGGCCCTTGCCACAGATACGCAGTATTTT. Translating gives CASSPQGALATDTQYF. Full variable domain (rest looked up from reference TRBV18 and TRBJ2-3): NAGVMQNPRHLVRRRGQEARLRCSPMKGHSHVYWYRQLPEEGLKFMVYLQKENIIDESGMPKERFSAEFPKEGPSILRIQQVVRGDSAAYFCASSPQGALATDTQYFGPGTRLTVL.

This chain uses TRBV7-6 with TRBJ2-7; D perhaps matches TRBD1 (6 bases). Trimming left V 1 base short and J 1 base short, with 11 bases between. CDR1 SGHVS and CDR2 FNYEAQ come from the germline V gene. The CDR3 runs 15 residues. The CDR3 sequence: CASSLDTRGSYEQYF. The CDR3 nucleotides are TGTGCCAGCAGCTTAGACACGAGGGGGTCCTACGAGCAGTACTTC.

This clone was detected only once. The rearrangement links TRBV2 to TRBJ1-3; D perhaps matches TRBD1 (6 bases). V lost 7 bases, J lost 0 bases, and 10 bases lay in between. CDR3 length: 14 amino acids. Germline V gene sequence: CDR1 SNHLY, CDR2 FYNNEI. CDR3 amino acids: CASIWTASGNTIYF. CDR3 nucleotide sequence: TGTGCCAGCATATGGACAGCCTCTGGAAACACCATATATTTT.

The chain uses TRBV20-1 and TRBJ1-1; D ambiguous. Trimming removed 3 bases from V and 6 bases from J, with 23 bases in between. This CDR3 has 16 residues. In germline, CDR1 is DFQATT, CDR2 SNEGSKA (reference sequence). The CDR3: CSASRESSRLKPEAFF. The CDR3 nucleotides are TGCAGTGCTAGTCGGGAGTCCAGCCGTCTCAAGCCTGAAGCTTTCTTT.

This chain connects TRBV19 to TRBJ1-1; TRBD1 is a possible D gene (5 bases). The germline V gene has CDR1 LNHDA and CDR2 SQIVND (reference sequence). Deletions cut 5 bases from V and 4 bases from J, with 11 bases between. CDR3 length: 13 residues. This chain's CDR3 is CASSVGGVTEAFF. CDR3 DNA: TGTGCCAGTAGTGTGGGGGGGGTCACTGAAGCTTTCTTT.

The chain joins TRBV28 to TRBJ1-1; D ambiguous. The V end lost 3 bases, the J end lost 0 bases, and 8 bases lay between the germline ends. Germline V gene sequence: CDR1 MDHEN, CDR2 SYDVKM. The CDR3 spans 14 residues. CDR3 sequence reads: CASSLVGMNTEAFF. DNA for the CDR3: TGTGCCAGCAGTTTGGTCGGGATGAACACTGAAGCTTTCTTT.

The chain combines TRBV19 with TRBJ1-1; weak D call: TRBD1 (5 bases). Looked up from germline, CDR1 is LNHDA and CDR2 is SQIVND (reference sequence). This CDR3 is built from 15 residues. Trimming took 10 bases from V and 6 from J, leaving 24 bases between them. The DNA of the CDR3 is TGTGCCACCAGAGCGCCGGGGGGAAGGAAGGCTGAAGCTTTCTTT. Residues: CATRAPGGRKAEAFF.

V and J are TRBV5-4 and TRBJ2-2; TRBD1 matches at 8 bases. Germline V gene data show CDR1 as SGHNT and CDR2 as YYREEE (reference sequence). There are 16 residues in the CDR3. The V gene end was trimmed by 2 bases and the J gene end by 3 bases; junction bases not matched to a gene: 6. The CDR3 DNA is TGTGCCAGCAGCTTCGACAGGGGAGCCCACACCGGGGAGCTGTTTTTT. The encoded protein is CASSFDRGAHTGELFF.

The chain joins TRBV19 to TRBJ1-2; 7 bases agree with TRBD1. Germline values: CDR1 LNHDA, CDR2 SQIVND (reference sequence). Trimming at V came to 5 bases and at J to 8 bases, leaving 8 bases not matched to a gene. This CDR3 is 13 amino acids long. The CDR3 DNA follows: TGTGCCAGTAGTTCACAGGGGAGAAAGGGCTACACCTTC. Its translation: CASSSQGRKGYTF.

The CDR3 nucleotides read TGTGCCAGCAGCCCGACTAGCGGTTCCTACAATGAGCAGTTCTTC. Amino acid sequence: CASSPTSGSYNEQFF. The gene calls are TRBV11-2 and TRBJ2-1; 9 bases align to TRBD2. CDR1 and CDR2 (germline): SGHAT, FQNNGV. The CDR3 covers 15 residues. J was trimmed by 1 base and V by 5 bases; bases with no gene match: 3.

The CDR3 region has the DNA TGCGCCAGCAGCTTGGCGGGGAGTGGAGATGAGCAGTTCTTC. It codes for CASSLAGSGDEQFF. The chain has TRBV5-1 and TRBJ2-1; a weak D match, TRBD2 (5 bases). V shed 0 bases and J shed 8 bases, with 12 bases lying between them. This CDR3 has 14 residues. Per the germline V gene, CDR1 is SGHRS and CDR2 is YFSETQ.

V gene TRBV5-1 combines with J gene TRBJ2-1; TRBD1 matches at 9 bases. CDR3 length equals 16 residues. Germline V lookup: CDR1 SGHRS, CDR2 YFSETQ. After removal of 7 bases from V and 7 bases from J, the junction contained 15 bases not matched to a gene. DNA of the CDR3: TGCGCCAGCCAGCGATTGTCGGGACAGGGATGGAATGAGCAGTTCTTC. The encoded protein is CASQRLSGQGWNEQFF.

The CDR3 loop reads CASSLTRGLGTGELFF. The CDR3 DNA reads as TGTGCCAGCAGCTTAACCAGGGGGCTTGGCACCGGGGAGCTGTTTTTT. The chain combines TRBV7-9 with TRBJ2-2; 8 nucleotides match TRBD1. The ends lost 2 bases at V and 4 bases at J; junction bases unmatched: 6. The CDR3 loop spans 16 amino acids. Germline lookup yields CDR1 SEHNR and CDR2 FQNEAQ (reference sequence).

The V and J genes are TRBV18 and TRBJ1-2; TRBD1 matches at 10 bases. From germline, CDR1 is KGHSH and CDR2 LQKENI. J gave up 5 bases and V 5 bases, and 5 bases lay outside the gene matches. This CDR3 region has 14 residues. The CDR3 protein is CASSSRQGAYGYTF. The CDR3 DNA follows: TGTGCCAGCTCATCGAGACAGGGGGCGTATGGCTACACCTTC.

This clone was observed a few times. This chain uses TRBV3-1 (or the pseudogene TRBV3-2) with TRBJ1-3; D ambiguous. This CDR3 region has 17 residues. V was clipped by 6 bases and J by 0 bases, with 18 bases between them. CDR1 and CDR2 (germline): LGHDT, YNNKEL (reference sequence). The CDR3 DNA is TGTGCCAGCAGTGGCGGGTCCCGGTCCTCCTCTGGAAACACCATATATTTT. This translates into CASSGGSRSSSGNTIYF.

The chain joins TRBV7-8 to TRBJ2-3, with 13 bases aligning to TRBD2. Per germline, CDR1 SGHVS and CDR2 FQNEAQ. CDR3 length equals 15 residues. With V trimmed by 4 bases and J by 4 bases, 2 bases remained unmatched. CDR3 protein: CASSSTSGRPDTQYF. CDR3 coding DNA: TGTGCCAGCAGCTCGACTAGCGGGAGGCCAGATACGCAGTATTTT.

This clone was observed many times. The rearrangement joins TRBV21-1 to TRBJ2-7; the table's D call TRBD1 went unverified against the DNA. TRBV21-1 is shown as a pseudogene. The CDR3 contains 15 residues. DNA of the CDR3: TGTGCCAGCAGCAAAACCGGGACAGGGATCTACGAGCAGTACTTC. It is translated as CASSKTGTGIYEQYF.

This chain links TRBV6-5 with TRBJ2-7; TRBD2 agrees at 11 bases. The CDR3 runs to 14 residues. The V gene's germline CDR1 is MNHEY and CDR2 SVGAGI. V shed 6 bases, J shed 7 bases, and the junction held 8 bases outside the gene matches. CDR3 in DNA: TGTGCCAGCAGATATAGCGGGGGGGTAGGGGAGCAGTACTTC. Amino acid sequence: CASRYSGGVGEQYF.

The chain is built from TRBV18 and TRBJ2-7; the match to TRBD1 covers 7 bases. The germline V gene encodes CDR1 KGHSH and CDR2 LQKENI. The V and J ends lost 2 bases and 2 bases, in that order; junction bases with no gene match: 3. The CDR3 runs to 14 residues. CDR3 protein: CASSPWDSPYEQYF. CDR3 nucleotide sequence: TGTGCCAGCTCACCATGGGACAGTCCCTACGAGCAGTACTTC.

The chain couples TRBV3-1 (or the pseudogene TRBV3-2) to TRBJ2-3; 13 bases are a match to TRBD2. The CDR3 covers 16 residues. Per the germline V gene, CDR1 is LGHDT and CDR2 is YNNKEL (reference sequence). J gave up 4 bases and V 5 bases, and 6 bases lay outside the gene matches. CDR3 sequence reads: CASSAQLAGGPDTQYF. In DNA form, the CDR3 reads TGTGCCAGCAGCGCCCAACTAGCGGGAGGGCCAGATACGCAGTATTTT.

The V gene is TRBV27, the J gene TRBJ2-3; tentative D call: TRBD2 (6 bases). Looked up from germline, CDR1 is MNHEY and CDR2 is SMNVEV (reference sequence). The CDR3 sequence is 17 residues long. V was cut by 4 bases and J by 6 bases, with 23 bases left in between. DNA for the CDR3: TGTGCCAGCAGTTCGAGATTCGGGAGTAAGGTTGCGGATACGCAGTATTTT. Its translation is CASSSRFGSKVADTQYF.

There are many counts of this clone. The chain employs TRBV9 and TRBJ2-1; the D gene is possibly TRBD2 (8 bases). Germline-derived CDR1 and CDR2 are SGDLS and YYNGEE. The CDR3 totals 16 residues. V was clipped by 6 bases and J by 6 bases, with 22 bases between them. Here the CDR3 DNA reads TGTGCCAGCACCTCCCTCAGGGGGACTAGACCCAATGAGCAGTTCTTC. It translates to CASTSLRGTRPNEQFF. Together with reference TRBV9 and TRBJ2-1, the CDR3 gives the full variable domain: DSGVTQTPKHLITATGQRVTLRCSPRSGDLSVYWYQQSLDQGLQFLIQYYNGEERAKGNILERFSAQQFPDLHSELNLSSLELGDSALYFCASTSLRGTRPNEQFFGPGTRLTVL.